A single sample gave rise to the 6 T cell receptor beta chains below, sequenced in a study of STAT5B mutations in CD4+ large granular lymphocyte leukemia. Method: immunoSEQ multiplex PCR; TCRdb's copy keeps in-frame clones and lacks some. This repertoire shows about 45,000 clones, about 86% found once; its top ten account for about 2.5%. The material sequenced was CD4+ T cells from blood buffy coats. These receptors were collected from a human donor in good health.

V and J are TRBV6-6 and TRBJ2-2; 10 bases map to TRBD2. The CDR3 extends over 15 amino acids. Germline CDR1 and CDR2: MNHNY and SVGAGI (reference sequence). Trimming at V came to 7 bases and at J to 5 bases, leaving 7 bases not matched to a gene. This CDR3 is CASTPTGLATGELFF. The CDR3 DNA is TGTGCCAGCACCCCAACGGGACTAGCGACCGGGGAGCTGTTTTTT.

This clone appeared a single time. The V call is TRBV28, the J call TRBJ2-1; D perhaps matches TRBD2 (5 bases). This CDR3 has 14 amino acids. V lost 5 bases and J 4 bases, leaving 12 bases between the germline ends. Looked up from germline, CDR1 is MDHEN and CDR2 is SYDVKM. The CDR3 sequence: CASSKVSGYNEQFF. CDR3 bases: TGTGCCAGCAGTAAGGTGAGCGGATACAATGAGCAGTTCTTC.

In this sample, this clone turned up a few times. V usage is TRBV5-1 and J usage is TRBJ1-1; no firm D call. V lost 4 bases and J 2 bases, leaving 12 bases between the germline ends. The CDR3 contains 14 residues. The germline V gene encodes CDR1 SGHRS and CDR2 YFSETQ. CDR3 in amino acids: CASSPGRQNTEAFF. The DNA for the CDR3 is TGCGCCAGCAGCCCCGGACGGCAAAACACTGAAGCTTTCTTT.

The DNA for the CDR3 is TGTGCCAGCAGCTCGCTAGCGGGAGAAGATACGCAGTATTTT. It encodes CASSSLAGEDTQYF. The chain employs TRBV5-6 and TRBJ2-3, with TRBD2 matching over 10 bases. The CDR3 contains 14 residues. With 3 bases clipped from V and 5 bases from J, the junction kept 3 bases outside the gene matches. The V gene's germline CDR1 is SGHDT and CDR2 YYEEEE.

This clone was counted once. The chain carries TRBV6-1 and TRBJ1-2; TRBD1 might be the D (5 bases). The germline CDR1 and CDR2 sequences are MNHNS and SASEGT. This CDR3 contains 13 residues. Trimming took 6 bases from V and 8 from J, leaving 16 bases between them. The CDR3 nucleotides read TGTGCCAGCAGGGACATTTCAACGGGGGGCTACACCTTC. Translated, it gives CASRDISTGGYTF.

This chain joins TRBV5-4 and TRBJ2-7, with TRBD2 identical over 11 bases. The CDR3 has 16 residues. Germline CDR1 is SGHNT and CDR2 is YYREEE (reference sequence). Trimming cost V 4 bases and J 0 bases; bases outside gene matches: 6. CDR3 nucleotides: TGTGCCAGCAGCCCCAATAGCGGGAGGGCCTCCTACGAGCAGTACTTC. Translated: CASSPNSGRASYEQYF.